The 9 T cell receptor beta chains in this list originate from one sample, sequenced in a study of CD8 T cells in ankylosing spondylitis. TCRdb redid the calling of the 5' RACE reads with MiXCR, one entry per CDR3 protein. The sample records 200,000 or so distinct CDR3 sequences, 10% to 15% being singletons. The specimen sequenced was blood, either unsorted or a sorted T cell fraction (not recorded which). The receptors were gathered from a female donor with ankylosing spondylitis or in good health (not recorded which).

This clonotype was observed many times. V and J are TRBV9 and TRBJ2-2, with no clear D. CDR1 is SGDLS and CDR2 is YYNGEE in the germline V gene. The CDR3 runs to 15 residues. V was clipped by 0 bases and J by 6 bases, with 12 bases between them. For the CDR3, the DNA is TGTGCCAGCAGCGTAGGGGGAACCCACGCCGGGGAGCTGTTTTTT. Protein sequence: CASSVGGTHAGELFF.

V and J are TRBV20-1 and TRBJ2-3; the D gene is possibly TRBD2 (6 bases). The germline V and J ends were trimmed by 8 bases and 1 base, with 34 bases remaining between them. This CDR3 region has 20 residues. Germline CDR1 is DFQATT and CDR2 is SNEGSKA (reference sequence). The CDR3 reads CSPWGGAASPNVLGTDTQYF. Here the CDR3 DNA reads TGCAGTCCCTGGGGCGGGGCGGCTAGTCCGAATGTTCTAGGCACAGATACGCAGTATTTT.

This chain connects TRBV18 to TRBJ2-1; 13 bases fit TRBD2. Unmatched junction bases numbered 2, after V lost 0 bases and J lost 9 bases. This CDR3 is 15 amino acids long. Germline loops: CDR1 KGHSH, CDR2 LQKENI. Here the CDR3 reads CASSPPTSGRLEQFF. CDR3 bases: TGTGCCAGCTCACCACCGACTAGCGGGAGGCTTGAGCAGTTCTTC.

This clonotype was recorded many times. This chain joins TRBV29-1 and TRBJ2-1; TRBD2 aligns across 14 bases. The length of the CDR3 is 14 residues. Germline V gene sequence: CDR1 SQVTM, CDR2 ANQGSEA. V was pared by 8 bases and J by 10 bases, with 10 bases of the junction left unmatched. The DNA for the CDR3 is TGCAGCTCGAGACCGGGACTAGCGGGAGAAGAGCAGTTCTTC. This sequence encodes CSSRPGLAGEEQFF.

This sequence joins TRBV7-2 and TRBJ1-2, with a possible D match to TRBD1 (6 bases). This CDR3 has 13 amino acids. Germline CDR1 and CDR2: SGHTA and FQGNSA. Between the trimmed V and J ends, which lost 4 bases and 7 bases, there was a span of 13 bases. Written as DNA, the CDR3 is TGTGCCAGCAGCTCCGACAGGTTGGCTGGCTACACCTTC. Translation gives CASSSDRLAGYTF.

Of note for this clonotype: The junction and the germline gene differ at one end; a read error may be behind it. V and J are TRBV11-2 and TRBJ2-2, with 8 nucleotides matching TRBD2. This CDR3 spans 18 amino acids. Germline V gene lookup returns CDR1 SGHAT and CDR2 FQNNGV. The CDR3 DNA sequence: TGTGCCAGCAGCTTTGTGGCTAGCGGGCGGATGGGCACCGGGGAGCTGCTTTTT. Protein product: CASSFVASGRMGTGELLF. Full variable domain (remainder filled in from reference TRBV11-2 and TRBJ2-2): EAGVAQSPRYKIIEKRQSVAFWCNPISGHATLYWYQQILGQGPKLLIQFQNNGVVDDSQLPKDRFSAERLKGVDSTLKIQPAKLEDSAVYLCASSFVASGRMGTGELLFGEGSRLTVL.

This clonotype occurred a few times. V is TRBV3-1 and J is TRBJ2-5; no definite D call. Germline V lookup: CDR1 LGHDT, CDR2 YNNKEL (reference sequence). The CDR3 contains 14 residues. Trimming took 0 bases from V and 0 from J, leaving 5 bases between them. The CDR3 region has the DNA TGTGCCAGCAGCCAAGAGGGATACCAAGAGACCCAGTACTTC. This encodes CASSQEGYQETQYF.

This clonotype was observed at least ten times. V usage is TRBV29-1 and J usage is TRBJ2-7; no reliable D call. V lost 4 bases and J lost 2, with 9 bases in between. Looked up from germline, CDR1 is SQVTM and CDR2 is ANQGSEA. There are 12 residues in the CDR3. CDR3 coding DNA: TGCAGCGTTGTTCTGGGCCCCTACGAGCAGTACTTC. Translation gives CSVVLGPYEQYF.

The sample holds a few counts of this clonotype. The gene calls are TRBV18 and TRBJ1-1, with D unresolved. Germline assignment: CDR1 KGHSH and CDR2 LQKENI. The CDR3 loop spans 15 amino acids. V lost 0 bases to trimming and J lost 1 base, with 9 bases between them. Here the CDR3 reads CASSPPQAKNTEAFF. The CDR3 bases are TGTGCCAGCTCACCACCGCAGGCTAAGAACACTGAAGCTTTCTTT.